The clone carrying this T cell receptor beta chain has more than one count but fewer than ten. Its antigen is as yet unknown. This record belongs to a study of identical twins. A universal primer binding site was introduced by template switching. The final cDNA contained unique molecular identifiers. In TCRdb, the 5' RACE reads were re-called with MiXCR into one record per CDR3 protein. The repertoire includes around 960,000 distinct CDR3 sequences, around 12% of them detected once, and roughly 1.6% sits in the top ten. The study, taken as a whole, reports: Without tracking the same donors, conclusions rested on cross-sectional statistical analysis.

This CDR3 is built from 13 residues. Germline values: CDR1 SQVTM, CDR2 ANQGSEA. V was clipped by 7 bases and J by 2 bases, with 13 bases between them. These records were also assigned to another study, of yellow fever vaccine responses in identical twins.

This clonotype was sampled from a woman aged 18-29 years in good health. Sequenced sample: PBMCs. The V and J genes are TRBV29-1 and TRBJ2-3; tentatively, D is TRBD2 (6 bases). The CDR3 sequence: CSGKGLFTDTQYF. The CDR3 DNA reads TGCAGCGGAAAGGGACTGTTCACAGATACGCAGTATTTT.